These 27 T cell receptor beta chains were sequenced from one sample in a study of blood T cell repertoires in COVID-19. Data came from immunoSEQ multiplex PCR; TCRdb stores just in-frame clones and leaves some out. The repertoire holds about 320,000 clones, approximately 88% seen once, with just under 9% in the top ten. Sequencing used PBMCs or T cells enriched from blood (not recorded which). The receptors derive from a woman aged 18-29 years who had recovered from COVID-19.

The rearrangement joins TRBV3-1 (or the pseudogene TRBV3-2) to TRBJ1-3; D unresolved. V lost 2 bases and J 0 bases, leaving 5 bases between the germline ends. This CDR3 is built from 14 residues. Germline V gene data show CDR1 as LGHDT and CDR2 as YNNKEL (reference sequence). CDR3 amino acids: CASSQPSSGNTIYF. In nucleotides, the CDR3 is TGTGCCAGCAGCCAACCCTCCTCTGGAAACACCATATATTTT.

With regard to this clone: The sample carries other DNA sequences with the same CDR3. The genes are TRBV7-2 and TRBJ1-5, with TRBD1 as a possible D gene (5 bases). Germline V gene sequence: CDR1 SGHTA, CDR2 FQGNSA. Trimming pared 0 bases from V and 6 bases from J, leaving 9 bases between. The CDR3 totals 14 residues. CDR3 protein: CASSLAGGGQPQHF. The CDR3 DNA reads as TGTGCCAGCAGCTTAGCGGGGGGGGGTCAGCCCCAGCATTTT.

The V call is TRBV4-3, the J call TRBJ2-7, with 12 nucleotides matching TRBD1. Germline assignment: CDR1 LGHNA and CDR2 YSLEER. This CDR3 contains 17 residues. The junction had 6 bases not matched to a gene; V was cut back by 0 bases and J by 3 bases. The CDR3 reads CASSQDAGTGGLYEQYF. DNA of the CDR3: TGCGCCAGCAGCCAAGACGCCGGGACAGGGGGCCTCTACGAGCAGTACTTC.

The count of this clone is one. It is unclear where the CDR3 begins or ends on the DNA, so no DNA is shown, and the CDR3 is as TCRdb lists it. The CDR3 loop is CASILGGAGDTEAFF. This rearrangement joins TRBV6-5 to TRBJ1-1. Per the germline V gene, CDR1 is MNHEY and CDR2 is SVGAGI. From its first to its last residue, the CDR3 has 15 amino acids.

The chain couples TRBV3-1 (or the pseudogene TRBV3-2) to TRBJ1-5; 10 bases are shared with TRBD1. V was pared by 1 base and J by 6 bases, with 6 bases of the junction left unmatched. CDR3 size: 16 residues. CDR1 and CDR2 (germline): LGHDT, YNNKEL (reference sequence). DNA of the CDR3: TGTGCCAGCAGCCAAGGACGGGACAGGGGCCCTCAGCCCCAGCATTTT. Encoded protein: CASSQGRDRGPQPQHF.

This CDR3 reads CASSVSGTGDTQYF. DNA of the CDR3: TGTGCCAGCAGCGTTAGCGGGACCGGAGATACGCAGTATTTT. The rearrangement links TRBV9 to TRBJ2-3; 8 positions agree with TRBD2. The CDR3 contains 14 residues. The germline V gene has CDR1 SGDLS and CDR2 YYNGEE. The V segment lost 2 bases and the J segment 5 bases; nucleotides outside the gene matches: 4.

This clone was seen just once. The V call is TRBV11-3, the J call TRBJ2-1; 8 bases fit TRBD1. J gave up 9 bases and V 3 bases, and 10 bases lay outside the gene matches. The length of the CDR3 is 15 residues. Germline CDR1 is SGHNT and CDR2 is YENEEA. The CDR3 is CASSLGGQGFFEQFF. In nucleotides, the CDR3 is TGTGCCAGCAGCTTGGGAGGACAGGGTTTTTTTGAGCAGTTCTTC.

This chain joins TRBV20-1 and TRBJ2-1; tentative D call: TRBD2 (5 bases). V lost 5 bases to trimming and J lost 8 bases, with 7 bases between them. The CDR3 runs to 10 residues. Germline assignment: CDR1 DFQATT and CDR2 SNEGSKA (reference sequence). CDR3 nucleotide sequence: TGCAGTGCTGCTAGCTATGAGCAGTTCTTC. It yields the protein CSAASYEQFF.

The genes are TRBV29-1 and TRBJ2-7, with D unclear. V lost 5 bases, J lost 6 bases, and 14 bases lay in between. CDR3 length equals 12 residues. Per germline, CDR1 SQVTM and CDR2 ANQGSEA. Here the CDR3 reads CSVSSLWPEQYF. CDR3 DNA: TGCAGCGTTTCCTCCCTGTGGCCCGAGCAGTACTTC.

The CDR3 bases are TGTGCCAGCAGCGCCGGACAGGGAAGGAGGGCCAAAAACATTCAGTACTTC. Amino acids: CASSAGQGRRAKNIQYF. The genes are TRBV6-4 and TRBJ2-4; 8 bases align to TRBD1. Per germline, CDR1 MRHNA and CDR2 SNTAGT. V trimming: 6 bases; J trimming: 1 base; junction bases outside the gene matches: 11. This CDR3 is 17 amino acids long.

The chain couples TRBV5-1 to TRBJ1-4, with 10 bases matching TRBD1. Trimming at V came to 0 bases and at J to 8 bases, leaving 4 bases not matched to a gene. The CDR3 length is 15 residues. CDR1 and CDR2 (germline): SGHRS, YFSETQ. CDR3 sequence (DNA): TGCGCCAGCAGCTTGGAACGGGACAGGGGAGAAAAACTGTTTTTT. Translating gives CASSLERDRGEKLFF.

V usage is TRBV28 and J usage is TRBJ1-4; no definite D call. V lost 0 bases and J 4 bases, leaving 9 bases between the germline ends. The CDR3 sequence is 15 residues long. Germline V gene sequence: CDR1 MDHEN, CDR2 SYDVKM. CDR3 DNA sequence: TGTGCCAGCAGTTTATGGGGCGGGGATAATGAAAAACTGTTTTTT. It codes for CASSLWGGDNEKLFF.

V gene TRBV28 combines with J gene TRBJ1-2, with no clear D. From germline, CDR1 is MDHEN and CDR2 SYDVKM. The V end was cut by 2 bases, the J end by 1 base, with 8 bases between. The CDR3 is 14 amino acids. CDR3 sequence reads: CASSLGQDNYGYTF. The CDR3 DNA follows: TGTGCCAGCAGTTTAGGTCAGGATAACTATGGCTACACCTTC.

J is TRBJ1-2 and V is TRBV28; 10 bases align to TRBD1. There are 13 residues in the CDR3. V trimming: 8 bases; J trimming: 6 bases; junction bases outside the gene matches: 6. From germline, CDR1 is MDHEN and CDR2 SYDVKM. CDR3 nucleotide sequence: TGTGCCAGCCTACTCGGGACAGGGGATGGCTACACCTTC. It is translated as CASLLGTGDGYTF.

The chain carries TRBV27 and TRBJ1-2; possible D gene TRBD1, 6 bases. The CDR3 extends over 15 amino acids. Trimming pared 5 bases from V and 8 bases from J, leaving 21 bases between. Germline V gene lookup returns CDR1 MNHEY and CDR2 SMNVEV (reference sequence). The CDR3 here is CASSPDLRGPHGYTF. In nucleotides, the CDR3 is TGTGCCAGCAGTCCCGACCTCAGGGGACCGCACGGCTACACCTTC.

This clone has just one count. The chain links TRBV6-5 to TRBJ1-2; 8 nucleotides line up with TRBD1. Germline assignment: CDR1 MNHEY and CDR2 SVGAGI. Trimming cost V 11 bases and J 7 bases; bases outside gene matches: 6. This CDR3 region has 11 residues. In DNA, the CDR3 is TGTGCCTCGGGACAGGTCTCTGGCTACACCTTC. The encoded protein is CASGQVSGYTF.

This sequence joins TRBV5-1 and TRBJ2-1; the match to TRBD2 covers 11 bases. Per germline, CDR1 SGHRS and CDR2 YFSETQ. V lost 4 bases to trimming and J lost 7 bases; unmatched junction nucleotides: 10. The CDR3 totals 16 residues. The CDR3 bases are TGCGCCAGCAGCATAGAGCCGGGACTAGCGGCTAATGAGCAGTTCTTC. Encoded protein: CASSIEPGLAANEQFF.

There are a few counts of this clone. The J gene is TRBJ2-7, the V gene TRBV6-1, with 9 nucleotides matching TRBD2. The CDR3 extends over 16 amino acids. V was clipped by 0 bases and J by 5 bases; unmatched bases: 8. Germline V gene sequence: CDR1 MNHNS, CDR2 SASEGT. CDR3 sequence (DNA): TGTGCCAGCAGTGAAGCTGGGCGGGGGGGGCGAAACGAGCAGTACTTC. It encodes CASSEAGRGGRNEQYF.

The chain carries TRBV10-3 and TRBJ2-7; D is perhaps TRBD2 (6 bases). V shed 2 bases and J shed 1 base, with 12 bases lying between them. The CDR3 is made up of 15 amino acids. Germline V CDR1 and CDR2: ENHRY, SYGVKD. Written as DNA, the CDR3 is TGTGCCATCAGTGAGAGCTCCGGGGGATCCTACGAGCAGTACTTC. Its translation is CAISESSGGSYEQYF.

The chain couples TRBV6-5 to TRBJ1-2; D may be TRBD1 (6 bases). Looked up from germline, CDR1 is MNHEY and CDR2 is SVGAGI. CDR3 length equals 13 residues. The V end was cut by 8 bases, the J end by 7 bases, with 17 bases between. CDR3 sequence reads: CASGYRAEGGYTF. In DNA, the CDR3 is TGTGCCAGCGGATACAGGGCTGAGGGTGGCTACACCTTC.

The J gene is TRBJ1-6, the V gene TRBV28; TRBD1 matches at 7 bases. The germline V gene has CDR1 MDHEN and CDR2 SYDVKM. The V segment lost 3 bases and the J segment 6 bases; nucleotides outside the gene matches: 5. The CDR3 is 15 amino acids. This chain's CDR3 is CASSFGGQINSPLHF. The CDR3 nucleotides read TGTGCCAGCAGTTTCGGGGGACAGATTAATTCACCCCTCCACTTT.

This chain connects TRBV5-4 to TRBJ2-5; D is perhaps TRBD2 (5 bases). The V gene's germline CDR1 is SGHNT and CDR2 YYREEE (reference sequence). V gave up 4 bases and J gave up 2 bases, with 12 bases separating them. This CDR3 region has 14 residues. CDR3 in DNA: TGTGCCAGCAGCCCTAAGGGAGTTCAAGAGACCCAGTACTTC. Its protein is CASSPKGVQETQYF. Full variable domain (rest looked up from reference TRBV5-4 and TRBJ2-5): ETGVTQSPTHLIKTRGQQVTLRCSSQSGHNTVSWYQQALGQGPQFIFQYYREEENGRGNFPPRFSGLQFPNYSSELNVNALELDDSALYLCASSPKGVQETQYFGPGTRLLVL.

The chain has TRBV6-5 and TRBJ1-6; D is unclear. The CDR3 loop spans 13 amino acids. V shed 8 bases and J shed 8 bases, with 13 bases lying between them. The germline V gene encodes CDR1 MNHEY and CDR2 SVGAGI. This CDR3 is CASESKFDSPLHF. For the CDR3, the DNA is TGTGCCAGCGAGAGTAAATTTGATTCACCCCTCCACTTT.

The chain couples TRBV21-1 to TRBJ2-3; TRBD2, the D gene given by the table, was not confirmed from the DNA. TRBV21-1 is annotated as a pseudogene. This CDR3 comprises 16 residues. CDR3 bases: TGTGCCAGCAGCAAAAAGGGACTAGCGGGCACAGATACGCAGTATTTT. Translating gives CASSKKGLAGTDTQYF.

J is TRBJ2-7 and V is TRBV4-3, with 8 nucleotides matching TRBD2. Germline V gene sequence: CDR1 LGHNA, CDR2 YSLEER. Trimming took 0 bases from V and 6 from J; bases not matched to a gene: 13. This CDR3 spans 17 amino acids. In nucleotides, the CDR3 is TGCGCCAGCAGCCAAGATTCCGGACTAGCTTACAGGCGCGAGCAGTACTTC. Protein sequence: CASSQDSGLAYRREQYF.

The V gene is TRBV2, the J gene TRBJ2-7; possible D gene TRBD2, 6 bases. Germline CDR1 reads SNHLY; CDR2 reads FYNNEI. Trimming left V 7 bases short and J 2 bases short, with 9 bases between. The CDR3 is 12 residues long. The CDR3 sequence: CASNRETYEQYF. The CDR3 DNA follows: TGTGCCAGCAACCGGGAGACCTACGAGCAGTACTTC.

The CDR3 protein is CASSPNRGGSTDTQYF. The CDR3 DNA reads as TGTGCCAGCAGTCCCAATCGCGGGGGGAGCACAGATACGCAGTATTTT. The rearrangement uses TRBV27 and TRBJ2-3; the match to TRBD2 covers 8 bases. The CDR3 contains 16 residues. Trimming at V came to 5 bases and at J to 0 bases, leaving 7 bases not matched to a gene. Germline V gives CDR1 MNHEY, CDR2 SMNVEV (reference sequence).